What follows is one T cell receptor beta chain and its context. The sample is drawn from a study of Ad26.COV2.S vaccination and SARS-CoV-2 variants. On the study more broadly: Ad26.COV2.S given intramuscularly, once or twice 56 days apart.

CDR3 size: 12 residues. The germline V gene has CDR1 MDHEN and CDR2 SYDVKM. The V and J ends lost 5 bases and 4 bases respectively, with 5 bases between them. The sample's treatment: over 15 received Ad26.COV2.S at low or high dose, single or two shots; about 5 received placebo; per-sample allocation not given. Collection of the samples took place on day 63 after the first injection of vaccine or placebo. Expression of Wuhan-strain SARS-CoV-2 spike came from the Ad26 vector that formed the vaccine. The table came from immunoSEQ multiplex PCR; TCRdb's copy has only in-frame clones and leaves some out. The table includes approximately 280,000 clones, around 87% detected once.

The specimen comprised peripheral blood, sampled in a trial of Ad26.COV2.S vaccine versus placebo. This clonotype was sampled from a person between 18 and 60 years old who received the Ad26.COV2.S COVID-19 vaccine or a placebo. The J gene is TRBJ1-4, the V gene TRBV28, with D unresolved. CDR3 nucleotides: TGTGCCAGCAGTCACCTTAATGAAAAACTGTTTTTT. This sequence encodes CASSHLNEKLFF.